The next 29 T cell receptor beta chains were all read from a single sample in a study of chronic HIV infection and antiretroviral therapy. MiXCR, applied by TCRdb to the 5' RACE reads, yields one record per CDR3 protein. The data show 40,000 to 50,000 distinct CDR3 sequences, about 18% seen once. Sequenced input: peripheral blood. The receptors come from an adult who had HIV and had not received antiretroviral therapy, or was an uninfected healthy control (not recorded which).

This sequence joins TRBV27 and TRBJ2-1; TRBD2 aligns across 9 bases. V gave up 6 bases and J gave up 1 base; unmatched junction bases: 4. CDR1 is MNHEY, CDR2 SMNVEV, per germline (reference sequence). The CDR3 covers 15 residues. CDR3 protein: CASRPSGRSYNEQFF. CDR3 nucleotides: TGTGCCAGCAGGCCGAGCGGGAGGTCCTACAATGAGCAGTTCTTC.

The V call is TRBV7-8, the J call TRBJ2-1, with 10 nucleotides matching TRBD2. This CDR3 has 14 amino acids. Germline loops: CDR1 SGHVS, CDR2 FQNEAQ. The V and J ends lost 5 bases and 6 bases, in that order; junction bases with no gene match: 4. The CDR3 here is CASSRGTSVNEQFF. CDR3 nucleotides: TGTGCCAGCAGCCGTGGGACTAGCGTCAATGAGCAGTTCTTC. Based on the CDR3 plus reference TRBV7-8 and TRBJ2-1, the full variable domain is GAGVSQSPRYKVAKRGQDVALRCDPISGHVSLFWYQQALGQGPEFLTYFQNEAQLDKSGLPSDRFFAERPEGSVSTLKIQRTQQEDSAVYLCASSRGTSVNEQFFGPGTRLTVL.

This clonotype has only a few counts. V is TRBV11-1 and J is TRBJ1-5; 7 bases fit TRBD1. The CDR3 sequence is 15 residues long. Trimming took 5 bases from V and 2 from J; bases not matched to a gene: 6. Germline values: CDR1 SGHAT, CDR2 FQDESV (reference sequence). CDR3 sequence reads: CASSPTGSGNQPQHF. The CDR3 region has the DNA TGTGCCAGCAGCCCGACAGGGAGTGGCAATCAGCCCCAGCATTTT.

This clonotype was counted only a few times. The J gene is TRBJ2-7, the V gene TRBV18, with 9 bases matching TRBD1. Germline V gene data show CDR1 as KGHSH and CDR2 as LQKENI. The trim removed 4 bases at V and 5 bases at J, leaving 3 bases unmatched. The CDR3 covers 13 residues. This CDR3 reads CASSRTGVDEQYF. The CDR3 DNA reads TGTGCCAGCTCACGGACAGGGGTAGACGAGCAGTACTTC.

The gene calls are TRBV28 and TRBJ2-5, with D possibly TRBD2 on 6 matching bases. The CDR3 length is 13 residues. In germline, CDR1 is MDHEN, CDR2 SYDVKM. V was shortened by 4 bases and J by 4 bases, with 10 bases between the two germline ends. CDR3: CASSWLAPETQYF. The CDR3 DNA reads TGTGCCAGCAGTTGGCTAGCGCCAGAGACCCAGTACTTC.

The CDR3 bases are TGTGCCAGTGGGGTTAGGGGCAATCAGCCCCAGCATTTT. This encodes CASGVRGNQPQHF. The V gene is TRBV7-2, the J gene TRBJ1-5; D unclear. The ends were cut back, 9 bases at V and 2 bases at J, with 11 bases in the middle. The CDR3 spans 13 residues. Per germline, CDR1 SGHTA and CDR2 FQGNSA.

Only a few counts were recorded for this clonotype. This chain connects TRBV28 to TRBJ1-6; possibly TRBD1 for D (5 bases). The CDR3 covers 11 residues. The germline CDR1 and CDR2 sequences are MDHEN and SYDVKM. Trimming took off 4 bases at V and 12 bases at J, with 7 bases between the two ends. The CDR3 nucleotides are TGTGCCAGCAGTTGCGACAGACCCCTCCACTTT. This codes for CASSCDRPLHF.

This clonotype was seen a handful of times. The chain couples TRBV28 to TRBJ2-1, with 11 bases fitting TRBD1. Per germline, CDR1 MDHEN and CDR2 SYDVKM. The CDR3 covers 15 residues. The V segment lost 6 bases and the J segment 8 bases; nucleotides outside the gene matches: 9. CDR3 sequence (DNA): TGTGCCAGCAGCCCCTTGGGGACAGGGGGGTATGAGCAGTTCTTC. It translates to CASSPLGTGGYEQFF.

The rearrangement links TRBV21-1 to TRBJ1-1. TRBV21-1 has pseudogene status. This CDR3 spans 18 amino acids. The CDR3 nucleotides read TGTGCCAGCAGCAAAGAGACATCAATGGAGGGGTCGACGCACCAAGCTTTCTTT. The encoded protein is CASSKETSMEGSTHQAFF.

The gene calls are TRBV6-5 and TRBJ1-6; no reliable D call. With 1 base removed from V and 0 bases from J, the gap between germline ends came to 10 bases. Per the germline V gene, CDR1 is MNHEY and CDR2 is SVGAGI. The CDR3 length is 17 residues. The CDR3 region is CASSYFEGSSYNSPLHF. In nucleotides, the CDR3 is TGTGCCAGCAGTTACTTCGAGGGAAGCTCCTATAATTCACCCCTCCACTTT.

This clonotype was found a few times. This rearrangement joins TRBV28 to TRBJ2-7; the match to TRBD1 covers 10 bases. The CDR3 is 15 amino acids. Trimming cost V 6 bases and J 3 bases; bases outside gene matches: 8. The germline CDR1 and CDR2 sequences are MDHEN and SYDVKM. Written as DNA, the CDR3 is TGTGCCAGCAGCGCAACCGGGACAGGGGTCTACGAGCAGTACTTC. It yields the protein CASSATGTGVYEQYF.

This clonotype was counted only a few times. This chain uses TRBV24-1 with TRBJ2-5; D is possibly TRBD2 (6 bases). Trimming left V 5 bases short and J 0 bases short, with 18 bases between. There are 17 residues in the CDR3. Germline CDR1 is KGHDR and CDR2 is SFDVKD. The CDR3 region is CATSGTGLGTNQETQYF. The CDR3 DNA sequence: TGTGCCACCAGTGGAACGGGACTCGGGACCAACCAAGAGACCCAGTACTTC.

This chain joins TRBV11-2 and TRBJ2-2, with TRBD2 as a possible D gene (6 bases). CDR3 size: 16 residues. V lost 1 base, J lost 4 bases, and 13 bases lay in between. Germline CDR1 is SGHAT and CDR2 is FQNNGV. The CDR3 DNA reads TGTGCCAGCAGCTTAGGTTCGGGAGTCAGCACCGGGGAGCTGTTTTTT. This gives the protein CASSLGSGVSTGELFF.

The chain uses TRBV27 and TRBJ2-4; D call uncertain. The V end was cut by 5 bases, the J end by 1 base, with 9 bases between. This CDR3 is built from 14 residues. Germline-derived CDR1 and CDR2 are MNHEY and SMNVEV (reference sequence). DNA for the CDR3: TGTGCCAGCAGTCCGCGCCGGGCCAAAAACATTCAGTACTTC. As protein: CASSPRRAKNIQYF.

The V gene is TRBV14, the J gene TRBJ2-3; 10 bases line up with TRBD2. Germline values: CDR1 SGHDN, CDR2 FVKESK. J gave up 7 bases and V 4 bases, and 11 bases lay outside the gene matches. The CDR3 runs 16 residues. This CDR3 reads CASSPISSGSWNTQYF. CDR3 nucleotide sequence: TGTGCCAGCAGCCCCATTTCTAGCGGGAGTTGGAATACGCAGTATTTT.

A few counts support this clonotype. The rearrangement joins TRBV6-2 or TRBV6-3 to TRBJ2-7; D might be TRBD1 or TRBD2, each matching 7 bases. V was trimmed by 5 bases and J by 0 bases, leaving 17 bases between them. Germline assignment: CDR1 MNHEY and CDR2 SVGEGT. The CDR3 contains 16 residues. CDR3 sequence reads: CASSPQGGLSSYEQYF. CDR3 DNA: TGTGCCAGCAGTCCCCAGGGGGGGCTCAGCTCCTACGAGCAGTACTTC.

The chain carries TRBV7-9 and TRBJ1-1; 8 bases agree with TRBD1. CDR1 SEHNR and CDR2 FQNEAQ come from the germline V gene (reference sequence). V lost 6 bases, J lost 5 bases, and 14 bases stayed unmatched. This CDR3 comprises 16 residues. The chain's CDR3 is CASSRILQGGGTEAFF. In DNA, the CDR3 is TGTGCCAGCAGTCGTATTTTACAGGGGGGGGGAACTGAAGCTTTCTTT.

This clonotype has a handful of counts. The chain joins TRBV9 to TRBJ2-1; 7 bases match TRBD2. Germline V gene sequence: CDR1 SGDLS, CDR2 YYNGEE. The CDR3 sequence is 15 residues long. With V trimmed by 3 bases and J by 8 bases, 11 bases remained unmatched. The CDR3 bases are TGTGCCAGCAGCGCTAGCGGAGCTGACATCGATGAGCAGTTCTTC. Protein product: CASSASGADIDEQFF. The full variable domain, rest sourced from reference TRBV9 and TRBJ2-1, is DSGVTQTPKHLITATGQRVTLRCSPRSGDLSVYWYQQSLDQGLQFLIQYYNGEERAKGNILERFSAQQFPDLHSELNLSSLELGDSALYFCASSASGADIDEQFFGPGTRLTVL.

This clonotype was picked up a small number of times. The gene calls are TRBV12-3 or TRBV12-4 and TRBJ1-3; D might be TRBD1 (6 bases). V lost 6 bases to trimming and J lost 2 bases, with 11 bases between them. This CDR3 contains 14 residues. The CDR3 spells CASSPRGAGNTIYF. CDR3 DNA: TGTGCCAGCAGCCCTAGGGGGGCTGGAAACACCATATATTTT.

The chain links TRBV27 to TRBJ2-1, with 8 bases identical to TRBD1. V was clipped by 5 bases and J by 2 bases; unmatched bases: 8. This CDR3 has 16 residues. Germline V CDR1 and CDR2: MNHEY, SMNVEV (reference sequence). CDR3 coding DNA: TGTGCCAGCAGTAAATTCGGACAGGGTCCCTACAATGAGCAGTTCTTC. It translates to CASSKFGQGPYNEQFF.

CDR3 nucleotides: TGTGCCAGCAATTCGGGGGCGCGGGGCGAGCAGTACTTC. Translating it yields CASNSGARGEQYF. The V gene is TRBV28, the J gene TRBJ2-7; D might be TRBD1 or TRBD2, each matching 6 bases. Trimming removed 7 bases at V and 6 bases at J, with 16 bases between. This CDR3 comprises 13 residues. Per germline, CDR1 MDHEN and CDR2 SYDVKM.

The CDR3 DNA reads TGTGCCAGCAGCCCACTAGCCCCAGATACGCAGTATTTT. It codes for CASSPLAPDTQYF. This rearrangement joins TRBV7-9 to TRBJ2-3; weak D call: TRBD2 (6 bases). The CDR3 covers 13 residues. CDR1 and CDR2 (germline): SEHNR, FQNEAQ (reference sequence). Trimming removed 5 bases from V and 4 bases from J, with 10 bases in between.

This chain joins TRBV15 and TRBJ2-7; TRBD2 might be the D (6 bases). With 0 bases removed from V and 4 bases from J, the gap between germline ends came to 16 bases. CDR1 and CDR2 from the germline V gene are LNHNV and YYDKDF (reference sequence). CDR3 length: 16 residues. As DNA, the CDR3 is TGTGCCACCAGCAGAGATTCAGGACTAAACCTTTACGAGCAGTACTTC. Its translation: CATSRDSGLNLYEQYF.

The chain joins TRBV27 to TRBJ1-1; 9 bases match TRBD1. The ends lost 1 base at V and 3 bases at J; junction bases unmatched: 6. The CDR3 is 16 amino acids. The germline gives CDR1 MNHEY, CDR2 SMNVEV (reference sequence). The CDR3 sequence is CASSLWTGEPYTEAFF. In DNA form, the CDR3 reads TGTGCCAGCAGTTTATGGACAGGGGAACCCTACACTGAAGCTTTCTTT.

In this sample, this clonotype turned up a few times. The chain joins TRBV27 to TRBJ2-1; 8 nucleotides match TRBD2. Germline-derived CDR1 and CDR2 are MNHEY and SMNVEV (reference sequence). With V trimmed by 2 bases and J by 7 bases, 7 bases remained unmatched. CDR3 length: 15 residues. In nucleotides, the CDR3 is TGTGCCAGCAGTTTAAGCACTAGCGGCTTTAATGAGCAGTTCTTC. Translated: CASSLSTSGFNEQFF.

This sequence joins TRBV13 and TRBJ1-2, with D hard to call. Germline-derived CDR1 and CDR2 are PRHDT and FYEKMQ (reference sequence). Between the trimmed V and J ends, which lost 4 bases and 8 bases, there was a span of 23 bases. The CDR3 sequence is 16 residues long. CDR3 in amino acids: CASSWGGPLTLFGYTF. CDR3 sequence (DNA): TGTGCCAGCAGCTGGGGAGGGCCTCTGACTCTATTCGGCTACACCTTC.

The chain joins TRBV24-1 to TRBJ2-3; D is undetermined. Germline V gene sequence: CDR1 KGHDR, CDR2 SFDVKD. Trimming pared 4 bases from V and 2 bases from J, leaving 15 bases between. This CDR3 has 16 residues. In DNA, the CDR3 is TGTGCCACCAGTGAGCAAATCGTTGGGGACACAGATACGCAGTATTTT. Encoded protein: CATSEQIVGDTDTQYF.

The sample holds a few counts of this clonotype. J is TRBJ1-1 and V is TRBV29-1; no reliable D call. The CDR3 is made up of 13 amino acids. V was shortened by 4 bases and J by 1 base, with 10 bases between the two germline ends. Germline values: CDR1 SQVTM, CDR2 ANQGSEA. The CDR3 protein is CSVAGWGNTEAFF. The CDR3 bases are TGCAGCGTTGCGGGGTGGGGGAACACTGAAGCTTTCTTT.

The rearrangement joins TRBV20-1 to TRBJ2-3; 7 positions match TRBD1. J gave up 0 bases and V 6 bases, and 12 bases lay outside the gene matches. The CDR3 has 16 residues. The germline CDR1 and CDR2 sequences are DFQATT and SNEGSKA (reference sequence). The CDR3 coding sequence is TGCAGTGCCATCGACAGGGTGAGGGAAAGCACAGATACGCAGTATTTT. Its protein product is CSAIDRVRESTDTQYF.